This T cell receptor (beta chain) is from a study of blood T cell repertoires in COVID-19. About the research overall: The study drew acute and convalescent COVID-19 samples from the United States, Italy and Spain. T cells, B-cell-depleted T cells, or PBMCs supplied cDNA or gDNA.

As processed by the authors: Reference gene primer amplification gave estimated nucleated cell counts. Only in-frame clones appear in the TCRdb table, and some are missing; sequencing was by immunoSEQ multiplex PCR. V, J and clone size were drawn from that table, and D and trimming were deduced from the DNA. The sample includes 35,000 to 45,000 clones, around nine tenths of them seen just once. Trimming cost V 1 base and J 5 bases, with 11 bases left between them. The germline gives CDR1 SEHNR, CDR2 FQNEAQ (reference sequence). This CDR3 spans 14 amino acids. The chain recombines TRBV7-9 with TRBJ2-5; weak D call: TRBD2 (6 bases). The clonotype originates from a human donor in a cohort sampled during active COVID-19. The sample was peripheral blood. CDR3 region: CASSLGGIRETQYF. For the CDR3, the DNA is TGTGCCAGCAGCTTAGGCGGGATCCGGGAGACCCAGTACTTC.